The subject of this entry is one T cell receptor beta chain. Its antigen is not identified. As handled by the study authors: Per-library CDR3 reads ranged about 2 to 3.6 million; clonotypes, ~85,000 to ~550,000. TCRdb ran MiXCR on the 5' RACE reads and lists one entry per CDR3 protein. The V and J calls here are based on TCRdb, not the publication. The data hold 350,000 to 450,000 distinct CDR3 sequences, with more than 25% observed a single time. Trimming removed 3 bases at V and 6 bases at J, with 12 bases between. Looked up from germline, CDR1 is SGHTA and CDR2 is FQGNSA. The CDR3 length is 14 residues. The record originates from a study of identical twins' blood T cells. All three twin pairs grew up together with likely shared infections and vaccines. General observations from the study: Twins shared about as many clonotypes as their cloneset sizes predicted. Even for out-of-frame TCRbeta, twins reportedly shared V gene usage much more than unrelated donors.

This clonotype originated in a woman aged 18 to 55 in good health. Specimen: PBMCs. The chain recombines TRBV7-2 with TRBJ2-1; unclear D gene. In DNA form, the CDR3 reads TGTGCCAGCAGCTTGGGCGCGGCTTCCAATGAGCAGTTCTTC. It codes for CASSLGAASNEQFF. Filled out from reference TRBV7-2 and TRBJ2-1, the complete variable domain reads GAGVSQSPSNKVTEKGKDVELRCDPISGHTALYWYRQSLGQGLEFLIYFQGNSAPDKSGLPSDRFSAERTGGSVSTLTIQRTQQEDSAVYLCASSLGAASNEQFFGPGTRLTVL.